A single T cell receptor beta chain is shown here with its context. With 0 bases removed from V and 2 bases from J, the gap between germline ends came to 10 bases. Germline V CDR1 and CDR2: SQVTM, ANQGSEA. This CDR3 spans 14 amino acids. The sample is drawn from a study of blood T cell repertoires in COVID-19. For the study at large: Collection of acute and convalescent COVID-19 samples took place in the United States, Italy and Spain. Sources were T cells, B-cell-depleted T cells, or PBMCs; the material itself was cDNA or gDNA.

Source study methods: Nucleated cell number was recorded as an estimate derived from reference gene primer amplification. Profiled with immunoSEQ multiplex PCR; TCRdb holds only in-frame clones, not every one. V, J and clone size derive from that table, while D and trimming were established from the DNA sequence. The data contain 200,000 or so clones, about nine tenths of them singletons. Sequencing input: peripheral blood. This sequence was found in a man aged 65 to 85 with active or convalescent COVID-19. The chain combines TRBV29-1 with TRBJ1-2; D is possibly TRBD1 (5 bases). The CDR3 DNA reads as TGCAGCGTTGAAGATCTTCAGGGAAACTATGGCTACACCTTC. This sequence encodes CSVEDLQGNYGYTF.